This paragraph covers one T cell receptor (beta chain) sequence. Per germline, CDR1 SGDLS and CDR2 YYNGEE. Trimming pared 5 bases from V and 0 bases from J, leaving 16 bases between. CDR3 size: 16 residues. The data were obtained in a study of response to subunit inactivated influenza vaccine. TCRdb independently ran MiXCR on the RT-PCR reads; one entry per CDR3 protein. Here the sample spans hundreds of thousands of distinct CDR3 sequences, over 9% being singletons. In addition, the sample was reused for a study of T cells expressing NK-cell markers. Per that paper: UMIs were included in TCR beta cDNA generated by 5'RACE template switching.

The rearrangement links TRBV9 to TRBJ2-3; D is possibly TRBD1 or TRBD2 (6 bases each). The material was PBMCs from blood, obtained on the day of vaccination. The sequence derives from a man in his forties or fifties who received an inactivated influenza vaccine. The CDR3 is CASSEGGSLSTDTQYF. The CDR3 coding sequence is TGTGCCAGCAGTGAGGGGGGCAGCTTAAGCACAGATACGCAGTATTTT.